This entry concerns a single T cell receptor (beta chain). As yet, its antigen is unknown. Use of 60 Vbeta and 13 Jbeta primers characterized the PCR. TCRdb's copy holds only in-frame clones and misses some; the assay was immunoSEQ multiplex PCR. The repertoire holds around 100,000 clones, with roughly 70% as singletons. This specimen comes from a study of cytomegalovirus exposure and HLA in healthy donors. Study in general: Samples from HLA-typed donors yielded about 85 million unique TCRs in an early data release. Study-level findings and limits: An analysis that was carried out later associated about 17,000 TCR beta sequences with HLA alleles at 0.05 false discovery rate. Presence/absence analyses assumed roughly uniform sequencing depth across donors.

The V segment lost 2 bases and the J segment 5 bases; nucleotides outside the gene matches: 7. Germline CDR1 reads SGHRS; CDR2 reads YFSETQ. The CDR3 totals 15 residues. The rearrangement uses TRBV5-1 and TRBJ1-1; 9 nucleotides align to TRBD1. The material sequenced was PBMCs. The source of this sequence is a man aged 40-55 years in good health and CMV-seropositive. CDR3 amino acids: CASSFVQGAGTEAFF. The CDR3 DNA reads TGCGCCAGCAGCTTCGTACAGGGGGCTGGGACTGAAGCTTTCTTT.